These T cell receptor beta chains were read from a single sample in a study of T cell responses to AZD1222 COVID-19 vaccine. TCRdb's table, derived via immunoSEQ multiplex PCR, lists solely in-frame clones and lacks some. The sample carries some 85,000 clones, 87% recorded once. The sequencing used peripheral blood, collected on day 0 of AZD1222 vaccination. These receptors were collected from an adult in good health. Each CDR3 is given with its conserved first and last residue. D genes are given only for firm matches. Part of the rows lack a size; the others show once, few, many or a class for expanded clones.

d_call	cdr3_length	j_call	v_call	clone_size	cdr3_aa	cdr3_nt
TRBD1	15	TRBJ2-1	TRBV5-1	-	CASSPQGATANEQFF	TGCGCCAGCAGCCCCCAGGGGGCCACTGCGAATGAGCAGTTCTTC
-	14	TRBJ2-5	TRBV4-2	-	CASSQDDKGETQYF	TGTGCCAGCAGCCAAGATGACAAGGGGGAGACCCAGTACTTC
-	14	TRBJ1-3	TRBV27	-	CASSPQGYGNTIYF	TGTGCCAGCAGCCCTCAGGGTTATGGAAACACCATATATTTT
TRBD1	16	TRBJ1-3	TRBV6-1	-	CASSEGPGQGRFTIYF	TGTGCCAGCAGTGAGGGCCCGGGACAGGGGAGGTTCACCATATATTTT
-	14	TRBJ2-4	TRBV27	-	CASSLQGTKNIQYF	TGTGCCAGCAGTTTACAGGGGACCAAAAACATTCAGTACTTC
TRBD2	18	TRBJ2-1	TRBV10-3	once	CAISTSGRAFSSYNEQFF	TGTGCCATCAGTACTAGCGGGAGGGCCTTTAGCTCCTACAATGAGCAGTTCTTC
-	15	TRBJ2-5	TRBV19	few	CASMSRGGGQETQYF	TGTGCCAGTATGTCAAGGGGAGGGGGGCAAGAGACCCAGTACTTC
-	13	TRBJ1-4	TRBV30	-	CAWSGGSDEKLFF	TGTGCCTGGAGCGGGGGAAGCGATGAAAAACTGTTTTTT
-	11	TRBJ1-1	TRBV14	-	CASSLVGEAFF	TGTGCCAGCAGCCTGGTGGGTGAAGCTTTCTTT
TRBD1	17	TRBJ1-4	TRBV28	-	CASSLAGQGRSWEKLFF	TGTGCCAGCAGTTTGGCGGGACAGGGGCGCTCCTGGGAAAAACTGTTTTTT
-	14	TRBJ1-4	TRBV28	-	CASSLSGVLEKLFF	TGTGCCAGCAGTTTATCGGGGGTCCTAGAAAAACTGTTTTTT
-	14	TRBJ2-1	TRBV6-5	-	CASRTSAGGDEQFF	TGTGCCAGCAGGACATCAGCGGGCGGGGATGAGCAGTTCTTC
-	12	TRBJ1-5	TRBV30	-	CAWQGVDQPQHF	TGTGCCTGGCAGGGTGTAGATCAGCCCCAGCATTTT
-	15	TRBJ1-1	TRBV28	once	CASSFPGGSGTEAFF	TGTGCCAGCAGTTTCCCCGGCGGGTCGGGCACTGAAGCTTTCTTT
TRBD2	15	TRBJ2-6	TRBV10-3	-	CAIAGGSSGANVLTF	TGTGCCATCGCGGGGGGGTCCTCTGGGGCCAACGTCCTGACTTTC
-	14	TRBJ2-5	TRBV6-2/TRBV6-3	once	CASSPSLPGQTQYF	TGTGCCAGCAGCCCAAGTCTCCCTGGGCAGACCCAGTACTTC
-	15	TRBJ2-7	TRBV28	-	CASSAGGPSSYEQYF	TGTGCCAGCAGTGCAGGGGGGCCTAGCTCCTACGAGCAGTACTTC
-	13	TRBJ1-2	TRBV10-1	-	CASSESLGGGYTF	TGCGCCAGCAGTGAGTCGTTGGGAGGAGGCTACACCTTC
-	17	TRBJ2-7	TRBV9	-	CASSAYYIAELRYEQYF	TGTGCCAGCAGCGCCTACTATATAGCGGAATTACGCTACGAGCAGTACTTC
-	14	TRBJ1-4	TRBV6-6	-	CASSYSRDNEKLFF	TGTGCCAGCAGTTACTCCAGGGATAATGAAAAACTGTTTTTT
TRBD1	14	TRBJ2-7	TRBV30	few	CAWTKGQGKDEQYF	TGTGCCTGGACTAAGGGACAGGGTAAGGACGAGCAGTACTTC
TRBD1	14	TRBJ2-5	TRBV11-1	-	CASSFNRGPETQYF	TGTGCCAGCAGTTTCAACAGGGGTCCAGAGACCCAGTACTTC